These 28 T cell receptor beta chains originate from one sample sequenced in a study of technical replicates of blood from several donors. Method: immunoSEQ multiplex PCR; TCRdb's copy keeps in-frame clones and lacks some. The sample holds 13,000 or so clones, 85% to 95% seen once. The sequenced material came from PBMCs. These TCRs come from a human donor in good health.

The count of this clone is one. V gene TRBV5-1 combines with J gene TRBJ2-1, with 8 bases aligning to TRBD2. V lost 1 base and J lost 7; bases outside the gene matches: 10. CDR3 length: 16 amino acids. Per germline, CDR1 SGHRS and CDR2 YFSETQ. CDR3 loop: CASSLTFREGGNEQFF. The CDR3 DNA reads TGCGCCAGCAGCTTGACTTTCCGGGAGGGTGGAAATGAGCAGTTCTTC. The full variable domain, completed using reference TRBV5-1 and TRBJ2-1, is KAGVTQTPRYLIKTRGQQVTLSCSPISGHRSVSWYQQTPGQGLQFLFEYFSETQRNKGNFPGRFSGRQFSNSRSEMNVSTLELGDSALYLCASSLTFREGGNEQFFGPGTRLTVL.

The sample holds a few counts of this clone. The chain uses TRBV6-5 and TRBJ1-3, with 9 nucleotides matching TRBD1. V lost 6 bases to trimming and J lost 4 bases; unmatched junction nucleotides: 1. The V gene's germline CDR1 is MNHEY and CDR2 SVGAGI. This CDR3 is 13 amino acids long. Here the CDR3 DNA reads TGTGCCAGCAGCGGGACAGGGGGAAACACCATATATTTT. Translated: CASSGTGGNTIYF.

V and J are TRBV6-6 and TRBJ1-3, with a weak D call TRBD1 (5 bases). The CDR3 has 16 amino acids. With 7 bases removed from V and 2 bases from J, the gap between germline ends came to 18 bases. The germline CDR1 and CDR2 sequences are MNHNY and SVGAGI (reference sequence). The chain's CDR3 is CASTPLRGGTGNTIYF. For the CDR3, the DNA is TGTGCCAGCACTCCCCTCCGCGGGGGGACTGGAAACACCATATATTTT.

This chain connects TRBV6-5 to TRBJ1-4, with 8 bases lining up with TRBD1. Per germline, CDR1 MNHEY and CDR2 SVGAGI. This CDR3 spans 16 amino acids. Trimming at V came to 2 bases and at J to 7 bases, leaving 9 bases not matched to a gene. The CDR3 sequence is CASSYLSGTGLEKLFF. The CDR3 bases are TGTGCCAGCAGTTACCTCTCCGGGACAGGACTTGAAAAACTGTTTTTT.

This clone occurred once. The rearrangement joins TRBV6-1 to TRBJ2-7; 8 bases line up with TRBD2. CDR3 size: 14 residues. Germline CDR1 and CDR2: MNHNS and SASEGT. The V segment lost 8 bases and the J segment 4 bases; nucleotides outside the gene matches: 10. CDR3 residues: CASRREGGGYEQYF. The CDR3 nucleotides are TGTGCCAGCCGTCGGGAGGGGGGAGGGTACGAGCAGTACTTC.

This chain joins TRBV19 and TRBJ2-1, with 8 positions matching TRBD2. V lost 4 bases, J lost 2 bases, and 4 bases stayed unmatched. Germline V lookup: CDR1 LNHDA, CDR2 SQIVND (reference sequence). CDR3 length: 15 residues. Here the CDR3 DNA reads TGTGCCAGTAGTAAGGTTAGCGGGACCTACAATGAGCAGTTCTTC. It codes for CASSKVSGTYNEQFF.

The J gene is TRBJ2-7, the V gene TRBV28, with D tentatively TRBD1 (6 bases). Trimming stripped 1 base from V and 11 bases from J, with 12 bases between. The CDR3 loop spans 12 amino acids. Germline V gene sequence: CDR1 MDHEN, CDR2 SYDVKM. The CDR3 nucleotides read TGTGCCAGCAGTTTATTTACAGGGCTGAAGTACTTC. It encodes CASSLFTGLKYF.

The chain recombines TRBV19 with TRBJ1-2, with D uncertain. Germline CDR1 reads LNHDA; CDR2 reads SQIVND (reference sequence). The germline V and J ends were trimmed by 3 bases and 0 bases, with 14 bases remaining between them. This CDR3 has 16 amino acids. This CDR3 reads CASSITVTRSNYGYTF. DNA of the CDR3: TGTGCCAGTAGTATCACTGTGACAAGGTCTAACTATGGCTACACCTTC.

The chain employs TRBV30 and TRBJ1-1; D gene ambiguous. V lost 3 bases, J lost 0 bases, and 8 bases lay in between. CDR1 and CDR2 (germline): GTSNPN, SVGIG (reference sequence). The CDR3 runs 13 residues. CDR3 coding DNA: TGTGCCTGGAGGGTTGGCATGAACACTGAAGCTTTCTTT. It yields the protein CAWRVGMNTEAFF.

The CDR3 region is CASSLGAGGAGANVLTF. In DNA, the CDR3 is TGTGCCAGCAGCTTAGGCGCGGGAGGAGCAGGGGCCAACGTCCTGACTTTC. The chain combines TRBV11-3 with TRBJ2-6; 8 bases match TRBD2. V was clipped by 1 base and J by 4 bases; unmatched bases: 6. The CDR3 has 17 amino acids. Looked up from germline, CDR1 is SGHNT and CDR2 is YENEEA.

J is TRBJ2-1 and V is TRBV7-2; TRBD1 matches 9 bases. Germline V CDR1 and CDR2: SGHTA, FQGNSA. The CDR3 extends over 16 amino acids. J gave up 8 bases and V 4 bases, and 12 bases lay outside the gene matches. The CDR3 DNA reads TGTGCCAGCAGCTCCATGCCGGGACAGGGCGATCATGAGCAGTTCTTC. This codes for CASSSMPGQGDHEQFF.

The chain combines TRBV4-1 with TRBJ1-3; TRBD1 is a possible D gene (6 bases). The CDR3 runs to 16 residues. Trimming shortened V by 0 bases and J by 3 bases, and 12 bases separated the two germline ends. The germline V gene encodes CDR1 MGHRA and CDR2 YSYEKL. DNA for the CDR3: TGCGCCAGCAGCCAAGATCAGGGGACGGGTGGAAACACCATATATTTT. Translated, it gives CASSQDQGTGGNTIYF.

V and J are TRBV5-5 and TRBJ1-5; no clear D. CDR3 size: 14 residues. Germline CDR1 and CDR2: SGHKS and YYEKEE (reference sequence). Deletions cut 0 bases from V and 3 bases from J, with 7 bases between. The CDR3 reads CASSLATDNQPQHF. The CDR3 region has the DNA TGTGCCAGCAGCTTGGCCACAGACAATCAGCCCCAGCATTTT. The complete variable domain, with remaining parts taken from reference TRBV5-5 and TRBJ1-5, reads DAGVTQSPTHLIKTRGQQVTLRCSPISGHKSVSWYQQVLGQGPQFIFQYYEKEERGRGNFPDRFSARQFPNYSSELNVNALLLGDSALYLCASSLATDNQPQHFGDGTRLSIL.

The chain combines TRBV6-6 with TRBJ1-4; 8 bases are a match to TRBD1. CDR1 is MNHNY and CDR2 is SVGAGI in the germline V gene (reference sequence). The CDR3 has 15 residues. Unmatched junction bases numbered 7, after V lost 5 bases and J lost 5 bases. The CDR3 is CASSNGQGPNEKLFF. The CDR3 DNA is TGTGCCAGCAGTAATGGACAGGGCCCCAATGAAAAACTGTTTTTT.

The chain uses TRBV10-3 and TRBJ2-7, with 7 positions matching TRBD2. This CDR3 has 18 amino acids. Trimming took 0 bases from V and 2 from J; bases not matched to a gene: 13. Per germline, CDR1 ENHRY and CDR2 SYGVKD. The CDR3 DNA reads TGTGCCATCAGTGAGTCGGGATGGGGGGGGGTGAACCCCTACGAGCAGTACTTC. It yields the protein CAISESGWGGVNPYEQYF.

The table lists this clone with a count of one. The chain carries TRBV7-2 and TRBJ2-3; 14 bases line up with TRBD2. The CDR3 contains 16 residues. Germline assignment: CDR1 SGHTA and CDR2 FQGNSA. Trimming took 5 bases from V and 4 from J; bases not matched to a gene: 5. The CDR3 DNA reads TGTGCCAGCAGCCGAGGACTAGCGGGAGGTTCAGATACGCAGTATTTT. As protein: CASSRGLAGGSDTQYF. The variable domain in full, completed from reference TRBV7-2 and TRBJ2-3, reads GAGVSQSPSNKVTEKGKDVELRCDPISGHTALYWYRQSLGQGLEFLIYFQGNSAPDKSGLPSDRFSAERTGGSVSTLTIQRTQQEDSAVYLCASSRGLAGGSDTQYFGPGTRLTVL.

The V gene is TRBV9, the J gene TRBJ2-7; 7 bases match TRBD2. The CDR3 extends over 14 amino acids. CDR1 and CDR2 (germline): SGDLS, YYNGEE. Unmatched junction bases numbered 3, after V lost 3 bases and J lost 0 bases. CDR3 residues: CASSARDYSYEQYF. The CDR3 coding sequence is TGTGCCAGCAGCGCCCGGGACTACTCCTACGAGCAGTACTTC.

The chain recombines TRBV5-1 with TRBJ2-2, with TRBD1 identical over 9 bases. This CDR3 region has 18 residues. V lost 4 bases and J lost 1; bases outside the gene matches: 11. Germline V gene data show CDR1 as SGHRS and CDR2 as YFSETQ. The CDR3 DNA follows: TGCGCCAGCAGCCCTCCCGGGACAGGGCACATGAACACCGGGGAGCTGTTTTTT. The encoded protein is CASSPPGTGHMNTGELFF.

The chain uses TRBV27 and TRBJ2-7; 8 positions match TRBD1. The CDR3 covers 14 residues. CDR1 MNHEY and CDR2 SMNVEV come from the germline V gene (reference sequence). The V segment lost 3 bases and the J segment 0 bases; nucleotides outside the gene matches: 1. Written as DNA, the CDR3 is TGTGCCAGCAGTTTTGGACAGGGCTCCTACGAGCAGTACTTC. Its translation is CASSFGQGSYEQYF.

CDR3 amino acids: CAISEGVRNQPQHF. DNA for the CDR3: TGTGCCATCAGTGAGGGAGTTCGCAATCAGCCCCAGCATTTT. The J gene is TRBJ1-5, the V gene TRBV10-3; D uncertain. The CDR3 runs 14 residues. Trimming took off 2 bases at V and 2 bases at J, with 7 bases between the two ends. Germline CDR1 reads ENHRY; CDR2 reads SYGVKD.

The chain is built from TRBV5-4 and TRBJ2-1, with 7 bases aligning to TRBD2. The CDR3 extends over 14 amino acids. Germline V gene sequence: CDR1 SGHNT, CDR2 YYREEE (reference sequence). After removal of 7 bases from V and 7 bases from J, the junction contained 11 bases not matched to a gene. CDR3 nucleotide sequence: TGTGCCAGCTCCCCCAGCGGGAATAGGAATGAGCAGTTCTTC. It codes for CASSPSGNRNEQFF.

The sample holds a few counts of this clone. In DNA form, the CDR3 reads TGTGCCAGCAGTGAATCGGCAAACAGGCTGAACACTGAAGCTTTCTTT. Translated, it gives CASSESANRLNTEAFF. The chain joins TRBV6-1 to TRBJ1-1; D is possibly TRBD1 (5 bases). V dropped 2 bases and J dropped 0 bases, with 13 bases sitting between them. Germline loops: CDR1 MNHNS, CDR2 SASEGT. The CDR3 length is 16 residues.

This chain joins TRBV20-1 and TRBJ2-7; D may be TRBD1 (6 bases). The ends were cut back, 6 bases at V and 6 bases at J, with 12 bases in the middle. The CDR3 length is 11 residues. CDR1 is DFQATT, CDR2 SNEGSKA, per germline (reference sequence). The CDR3 DNA is TGCAGTGCAACTCTAGGGGGCGAGCAGTACTTC. It translates to CSATLGGEQYF.

The gene calls are TRBV14 and TRBJ2-5; the D gene is possibly TRBD1 (6 bases). This CDR3 contains 17 residues. Per the germline V gene, CDR1 is SGHDN and CDR2 is FVKESK. V gave up 1 base and J gave up 5 bases, with 20 bases separating them. CDR3 amino acids: CASSQGPTQGIEETQYF. CDR3 nucleotides: TGTGCCAGCAGCCAAGGCCCGACACAGGGTATCGAGGAGACCCAGTACTTC.

The chain uses TRBV18 and TRBJ1-1; D perhaps matches TRBD1 (5 bases). The germline gives CDR1 KGHSH, CDR2 LQKENI. The CDR3 is 14 residues long. Deletions cut 2 bases from V and 4 bases from J, with 11 bases between. CDR3 protein: CASSPDSGGTEAFF. The CDR3 coding sequence is TGTGCCAGCTCACCAGACAGCGGGGGCACTGAAGCTTTCTTT. The entire variable domain, with the rest obtained from reference TRBV18 and TRBJ1-1, is as follows: NAGVMQNPRHLVRRRGQEARLRCSPMKGHSHVYWYRQLPEEGLKFMVYLQKENIIDESGMPKERFSAEFPKEGPSILRIQQVVRGDSAAYFCASSPDSGGTEAFFGQGTRLTVV.

The rearrangement joins TRBV5-1 to TRBJ1-5; D is unclear. This CDR3 has 15 residues. Per the germline V gene, CDR1 is SGHRS and CDR2 is YFSETQ. Trimming removed 3 bases from V and 1 base from J, with 11 bases in between. CDR3 residues: CASSSGEGSNQPQHF. Here the CDR3 DNA reads TGCGCCAGCAGCTCAGGAGAGGGAAGCAATCAGCCCCAGCATTTT.

As regards this clone: A read error may account for a junction end that differs from germline. The CDR3 is CVSSPGTGGADTQYF. CDR3 sequence (DNA): TGTGTCAGCAGTCCCGGGACAGGGGGCGCAGATACGCAGTATTTT. This chain links TRBV6-4 with TRBJ2-3; 12 nucleotides agree with TRBD1. The CDR3 runs to 15 residues. Looked up from germline, CDR1 is MRHNA and CDR2 is SNTAGT.

The chain links TRBV5-6 to TRBJ2-7, with 7 bases aligning to TRBD1. Trimming cost V 4 bases and J 0 bases; bases outside gene matches: 1. Germline CDR1 and CDR2: SGHDT and YYEEEE. This CDR3 has 13 amino acids. DNA of the CDR3: TGTGCCAGCAGCCCAGGGGGCTCCTACGAGCAGTACTTC. This codes for CASSPGGSYEQYF.